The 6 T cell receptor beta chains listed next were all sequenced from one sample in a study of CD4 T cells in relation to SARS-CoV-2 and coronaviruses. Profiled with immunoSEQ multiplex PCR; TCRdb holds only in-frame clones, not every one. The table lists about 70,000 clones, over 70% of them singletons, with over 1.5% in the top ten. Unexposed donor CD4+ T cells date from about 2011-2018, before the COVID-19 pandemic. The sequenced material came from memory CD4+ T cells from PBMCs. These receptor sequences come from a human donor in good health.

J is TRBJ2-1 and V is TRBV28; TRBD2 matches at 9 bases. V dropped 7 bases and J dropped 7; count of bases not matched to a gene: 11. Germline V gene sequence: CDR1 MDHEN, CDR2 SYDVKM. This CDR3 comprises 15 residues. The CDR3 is CASKPTSGGINEQFF. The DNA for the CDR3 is TGTGCCAGCAAACCTACGAGCGGGGGGATAAATGAGCAGTTCTTC. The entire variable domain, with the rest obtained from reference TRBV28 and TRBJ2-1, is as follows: DVKVTQSSRYLVKRTGEKVFLECVQDMDHENMFWYRQDPGLGLRLIYFSYDVKMKEKGDIPEGYSVSREKKERFSLILESASTNQTSMYLCASKPTSGGINEQFFGPGTRLTVL.

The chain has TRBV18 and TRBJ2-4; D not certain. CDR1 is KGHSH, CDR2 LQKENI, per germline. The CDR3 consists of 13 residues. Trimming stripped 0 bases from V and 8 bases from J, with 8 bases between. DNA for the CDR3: TGTGCCAGCTCACCACCGGGATATGACATTCAGTACTTC. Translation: CASSPPGYDIQYF.

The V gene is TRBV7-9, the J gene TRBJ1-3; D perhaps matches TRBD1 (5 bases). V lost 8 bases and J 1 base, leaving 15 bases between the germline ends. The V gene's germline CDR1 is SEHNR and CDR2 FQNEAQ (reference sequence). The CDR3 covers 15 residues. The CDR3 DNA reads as TGTGCCAGCTTTGGGTGGGGCTGGTCTGGAAACACCATATATTTT. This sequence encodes CASFGWGWSGNTIYF.

The CDR3 reads CASSQWSQPNTGELFF. The CDR3 nucleotides are TGTGCCAGCAGCCAATGGTCCCAGCCGAACACCGGGGAGCTGTTTTTT. The chain links TRBV3-1 (or the pseudogene TRBV3-2) to TRBJ2-2; D gene unclear. V dropped 2 bases and J dropped 0 bases, with 10 bases sitting between them. Germline V CDR1 and CDR2: LGHDT, YNNKEL (reference sequence). CDR3 length: 16 residues.

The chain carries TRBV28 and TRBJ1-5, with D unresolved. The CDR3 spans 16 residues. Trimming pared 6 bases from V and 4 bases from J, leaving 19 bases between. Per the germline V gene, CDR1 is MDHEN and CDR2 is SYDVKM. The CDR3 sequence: CASSPLAFLGNQPQHF. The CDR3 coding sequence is TGTGCCAGCAGCCCCCTGGCCTTTCTGGGGAATCAGCCCCAGCATTTT. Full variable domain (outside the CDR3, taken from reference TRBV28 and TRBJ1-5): DVKVTQSSRYLVKRTGEKVFLECVQDMDHENMFWYRQDPGLGLRLIYFSYDVKMKEKGDIPEGYSVSREKKERFSLILESASTNQTSMYLCASSPLAFLGNQPQHFGDGTRLSIL.

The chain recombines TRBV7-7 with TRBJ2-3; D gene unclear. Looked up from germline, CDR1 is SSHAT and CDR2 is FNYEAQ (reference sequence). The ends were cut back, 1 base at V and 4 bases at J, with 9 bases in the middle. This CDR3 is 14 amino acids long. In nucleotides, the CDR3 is TGTGCCAGCAGCTTAGAGGTAGCCTCAGATACGCAGTATTTT. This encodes CASSLEVASDTQYF.